This note documents a single T cell receptor (beta chain) sequence. Its matching antigen is unknown. TCR beta CDR3 regions were amplified from RNA. The HTBI primer set drove a first-round RT-PCR of the TCR CDR3. TCRdb reanalysed the multiplex PCR reads using MiXCR and keeps one entry per CDR3 protein. Among 550,000 to 800,000 distinct CDR3 sequences, 15% to 20% were seen once, and the ten largest hold approximately 8.4%. The record originates from a study of T cells in Graves' hyperthyroidism and ophthalmopathy. Study conclusions and caveats: From stable hyperthyroidism, ophthalmopathy was set apart by a 13 V-J model. Within blood appeared most thyroid clonotypes that had expanded above 0.001.

The V end lost 1 base, the J end lost 4 bases, and 10 bases lay between the germline ends. CDR3 length equals 14 residues. The germline V gene has CDR1 SGDLS and CDR2 YYNGEE. Not enrolled were patients with uncontrolled infection, other autoimmune disease, pregnancy or lactation. PBMCs were collected from an approximately 10 ml volume of fresh peripheral blood. Sequencing was performed on blood. This receptor was taken from a man younger than 35 with Graves' hyperthyroidism. The rearrangement uses TRBV9 and TRBJ2-3; D uncertain. CDR3 sequence: CASSVRGVADTQYF. In DNA, the CDR3 is TGTGCCAGCAGCGTAAGAGGAGTGGCAGATACGCAGTATTTT. Full variable domain (remainder filled in from reference TRBV9 and TRBJ2-3): DSGVTQTPKHLITATGQRVTLRCSPRSGDLSVYWYQQSLDQGLQFLIQYYNGEERAKGNILERFSAQQFPDLHSELNLSSLELGDSALYFCASSVRGVADTQYFGPGTRLTVL.